A single sample is the source of the 8 T cell receptor beta chains below, sequenced in a study of blood T cell repertoires in COVID-19. The data were produced by immunoSEQ multiplex PCR, yet TCRdb's version contains in-frame clones alone and is incomplete. The data hold roughly 130,000 clones, with roughly 84% observed a single time. The sequenced material came from PBMCs or T cells enriched from blood (not recorded which). The origin of the receptors is a woman younger than 45 who had recovered from COVID-19.

The chain is built from TRBV7-2 and TRBJ1-5, with TRBD1 matching over 8 bases. V was pared by 5 bases and J by 2 bases, with 8 bases of the junction left unmatched. This CDR3 region has 16 residues. CDR1 is SGHTA, CDR2 FQGNSA, per germline. Here the CDR3 DNA reads TGTGCCAGCAGCATGTATACAGGGGGGGGCAATCAGCCCCAGCATTTT. Its protein product is CASSMYTGGGNQPQHF. Based on the CDR3 plus reference TRBV7-2 and TRBJ1-5, the full variable domain is GAGVSQSPSNKVTEKGKDVELRCDPISGHTALYWYRQSLGQGLEFLIYFQGNSAPDKSGLPSDRFSAERTGGSVSTLTIQRTQQEDSAVYLCASSMYTGGGNQPQHFGDGTRLSIL.

The gene calls are TRBV9 and TRBJ2-3; D unclear. With 1 base removed from V and 1 base from J, the gap between germline ends came to 10 bases. Germline CDR1 reads SGDLS; CDR2 reads YYNGEE. There are 15 residues in the CDR3. The CDR3 here is CASSVLSSGTDTQYF. Here the CDR3 DNA reads TGTGCCAGCAGCGTACTATCAAGCGGCACAGATACGCAGTATTTT.

The rearrangement uses TRBV27 and TRBJ1-4; 7 bases fit TRBD1. CDR3 size: 15 residues. Germline loops: CDR1 MNHEY, CDR2 SMNVEV (reference sequence). With V trimmed by 5 bases and J by 3 bases, 6 bases remained unmatched. The CDR3 DNA sequence: TGTGCCAGCAGTGCAAGGGGGCTTGCTAATGAAAAACTGTTTTTT. Its protein is CASSARGLANEKLFF.

V and J are TRBV7-2 and TRBJ1-1, with no clear D. The CDR3 consists of 13 residues. Trimming left V 5 bases short and J 1 base short, with 8 bases between. CDR1 and CDR2 from the germline V gene are SGHTA and FQGNSA. CDR3 nucleotides: TGTGCCAGCAGCGCGAGATCGAACACTGAAGCTTTCTTT. Protein sequence: CASSARSNTEAFF.

The chain links TRBV24-1 to TRBJ1-1, with D hard to call. The V gene's germline CDR1 is KGHDR and CDR2 SFDVKD. The CDR3 spans 14 residues. The V end was cut by 1 base, the J end by 1 base, with 6 bases between. DNA for the CDR3: TGTGCCACCAGTGATTTACGCGGGAACACTGAAGCTTTCTTT. Protein: CATSDLRGNTEAFF.

This chain uses TRBV25-1 with TRBJ2-1; 7 bases map to TRBD2. J was trimmed by 2 bases and V by 3 bases; bases with no gene match: 13. Germline CDR1 MGHDK, CDR2 SYGVNS. CDR3 length: 18 amino acids. This CDR3 is CASSDEGLRGLPYNEQFF. The CDR3 DNA follows: TGTGCCAGCAGTGACGAAGGGTTGAGGGGACTACCCTACAATGAGCAGTTCTTC.

This chain uses TRBV7-2 with TRBJ2-4; TRBD1 matches at 7 bases. This CDR3 is 13 amino acids long. Germline assignment: CDR1 SGHTA and CDR2 FQGNSA. After removal of 4 bases from V and 10 bases from J, the junction contained 7 bases not matched to a gene. Here the CDR3 DNA reads TGTGCCAGCAGCTCAAGACAGGGCGATATTCAGTACTTC. As protein: CASSSRQGDIQYF. Complete variable domain (other parts from reference TRBV7-2 and TRBJ2-4): GAGVSQSPSNKVTEKGKDVELRCDPISGHTALYWYRQSLGQGLEFLIYFQGNSAPDKSGLPSDRFSAERTGGSVSTLTIQRTQQEDSAVYLCASSSRQGDIQYFGAGTRLSVL.

The J gene is TRBJ2-1, the V gene TRBV7-3; perhaps TRBD2 as D (6 bases). V lost 0 bases, J lost 7 bases, and 19 bases lay in between. This CDR3 comprises 17 residues. From germline, CDR1 is SGHTA and CDR2 FQGTGA. The DNA for the CDR3 is TGTGCCAGCAGCTTAACGGGGAGGTACGGAATTTTAAATGAGCAGTTCTTC. Protein sequence: CASSLTGRYGILNEQFF.